These T cell receptor beta chains were read from a single sample in a study of graft-versus-host responses after intestinal transplantation. The antigens these receptors bind are not known. Libraries were prepared by immunoSEQ multiplex PCR; TCRdb keeps only in-frame clonotypes and omits some of them. The table shows some 100,000 clones, with around 92% occurring only once. This sample comprised unstimulated CD8+ T cells sorted from spleen or lymph node cells, obtained before transplant. The receptors come from a human donor who was the organ donor for an intestinal transplant. Both conserved end residues are part of each CDR3. D genes are given only for firm matches. Not all rows give a size; the values are once, few, many and, for expanded clones, a class.

NA	NA	TRBV18	TRBJ2-2	TGTGCCAGCTCACCACCCTCCGGGGAGCTGTTTTTT	CASSPPSGELFF
NA	once	TRBV18	TRBJ2-7	TGTGCCAGCTCATCCTATCCTAGGATAATCCCCTACGAGCAGTACTTC	CASSSYPRIIPYEQYF
NA	NA	TRBV28	TRBJ1-2	TGTGCCAGCAGTTTAAGGGGGTCCTATGGCTACACCTTC	CASSLRGSYGYTF
NA	NA	TRBV9	TRBJ2-5	TGTGCCAGCAGCGCCAGGGGGACCCAGTACTTC	CASSARGTQYF
NA	NA	TRBV5-1	TRBJ2-7	TGCGCCAGCAGCTTGCGGTCGACAGGTCGTCCCCCCTACGAGCAGTACTTC	CASSLRSTGRPPYEQYF
NA	NA	TRBV5-1	TRBJ1-1	TGCGCCAGCAAGTTTCAGGGGAACGATGACACTGAAGCTTTCTTT	CASKFQGNDDTEAFF
TRBD2	NA	TRBV4-1	TRBJ2-2	TGCGCCAGCAGCCAATTTAATCTAGCGGGAGTTGCGAACACCGGGGAGCTGTTTTTT	CASSQFNLAGVANTGELFF
TRBD1	NA	TRBV7-9	TRBJ2-1	TGTGCCAGCAGCGGGGACAGTTGGGTCAGTGAGCAGTTCTTC	CASSGDSWVSEQFF
NA	NA	TRBV7-2	TRBJ1-2	TGTGCCAGCAGCTTAGTACCAGGGATCTATGGCTACACCTTC	CASSLVPGIYGYTF
NA	NA	TRBV20-1	TRBJ1-2	TGCTTAACAGATAACTATGGCTACACCTTC	CLTDNYGYTF
TRBD1	NA	TRBV28	TRBJ1-1	TGTGCCAGCAGTTCCTACTCCGGGACAGGGACCTCGCAACACCTCTTT	CASSSYSGTGTSQHLF
NA	NA	TRBV5-1	TRBJ2-3	TGCGCCAGCAGCTTGGCTGGGGCTCCTAGCACAGATACGCAGTATTTT	CASSLAGAPSTDTQYF
NA	once	TRBV21-1	TRBJ1-5	TGTGCCAGCAGCCAGAGGTCCAGGGGTAGCCAGCCCCAGCATTTT	CASSQRSRGSQPQHF
NA	NA	TRBV10-2	TRBJ1-2	TGCGCCAGCAGTGAGAGCTCAGGCAGCGGAGGCACCTTC	CASSESSGSGGTF
NA	NA	TRBV9	TRBJ1-1	TGTGCCAGCAGCGTAGCTGGAGAACGCACTGAAGCTTTCTTT	CASSVAGERTEAFF
TRBD2	NA	TRBV5-1	TRBJ2-5	TGCGCCAGCAGCTTGCTGGGGGGGACGCAAGAGACCCAGTACTTC	CASSLLGGTQETQYF
TRBD1	NA	TRBV6-5	TRBJ2-1	TGTGCCAGCGCCGACAGGGTAAGGGATGAGCAGTTCTTC	CASADRVRDEQFF
TRBD1	NA	TRBV7-8	TRBJ1-1	TGTGCCAGCAGCTTATATGGGACAGGGGGCACTGAAGCTTTCTTT	CASSLYGTGGTEAFF
TRBD2	NA	TRBV30	TRBJ2-1	TGTGCCTGGAGTGTAGCGGGGGGGTACAATGAGCAGTTCTTC	CAWSVAGGYNEQFF
NA	NA	TRBV12-2	TRBJ2-2	TGTGCAAGTCGTCATTCCACCGGGGAGCTGTTTTTT	CASRHSTGELFF
NA	NA	TRBV9	TRBJ2-4	TGTGCCAGCAGCGAGGGGGTCGGGGACATTCAGTACTTC	CASSEGVGDIQYF
TRBD1	NA	TRBV6-1	TRBJ1-4	TGTGCCAGCAGGGGACAGGGGGCTAATGAAAAACTGTTTTTT	CASRGQGANEKLFF
TRBD2	once	TRBV19	TRBJ2-1	TGTGCCAGTATGGGACTAGCGGGAGGGCAAAAGGAGAATGAGCAGTTCTTC	CASMGLAGGQKENEQFF
TRBD2	NA	TRBV29-1	TRBJ2-1	TGCAGCGTTGCGGGGGGCTACAATGAGCAGTTCTTC	CSVAGGYNEQFF